A single sample is the source of the 29 T cell receptor beta chains below, sequenced in a study of CD8 T cells in Susac syndrome. Reverse transcription of about 0.45 to 1 ug RNA was performed with random hexamers. MiXCR, applied by TCRdb to the immunoSEQ multiplex PCR reads, yields one record per CDR3 protein. The sample shows hundreds of thousands of distinct CDR3 sequences, more than 85% of them seen only once. Material: CD4+ T cells from PBMCs. The origin of the receptors is a human donor with multiple sclerosis.

The genes are TRBV20-1 and TRBJ1-6; D is unresolved. The CDR3 is 13 residues long. V was cut by 5 bases and J by 5 bases, with 10 bases left in between. Per the germline V gene, CDR1 is DFQATT and CDR2 is SNEGSKA (reference sequence). CDR3 sequence reads: CSALPGNNSPLHF. The DNA of the CDR3 is TGCAGTGCTCTACCAGGAAATAATTCACCCCTCCACTTT.

J is TRBJ1-6 and V is TRBV30; 10 positions match TRBD1. This CDR3 spans 13 amino acids. The trim removed 5 bases at V and 9 bases at J, leaving 4 bases unmatched. Germline assignment: CDR1 GTSNPN and CDR2 SVGIG (reference sequence). CDR3: CAWCGTGVSPLHF. CDR3 DNA: TGTGCCTGGTGCGGGACAGGGGTTTCACCCCTCCACTTT.

The chain combines TRBV25-1 with TRBJ2-6; possibly TRBD1 for D (7 bases). Trimming took off 5 bases at V and 8 bases at J, with 16 bases between the two ends. The CDR3 contains 15 residues. The V gene's germline CDR1 is MGHDK and CDR2 SYGVNS. The CDR3 bases are TGTGCCAGCAGTAGAGTGTCAGGGGGGACCAACGTCCTGACTTTC. Its protein product is CASSRVSGGTNVLTF.

This rearrangement joins TRBV3-1 to TRBJ1-1, with TRBD1 matching 7 bases. The CDR3 is made up of 14 amino acids. Germline V gives CDR1 LGHDT, CDR2 YNNKEL (reference sequence). V shed 3 bases, J shed 4 bases, and the junction held 5 bases outside the gene matches. The CDR3 region has the DNA TGTGCCAGCAGCCATTTCCAGGGGGGCACTGAAGCTTTCTTT. This codes for CASSHFQGGTEAFF.

This chain connects TRBV20-1 to TRBJ2-1, with 9 positions matching TRBD1. Germline V gene lookup returns CDR1 DFQATT and CDR2 SNEGSKA (reference sequence). The CDR3 is made up of 13 amino acids. V was clipped by 7 bases and J by 8 bases; unmatched bases: 9. The CDR3 reads CSEDRGLTDEQFF. Here the CDR3 DNA reads TGCAGTGAGGACAGGGGCCTGACCGATGAGCAGTTCTTC.

J is TRBJ2-1 and V is TRBV19; D tentatively reads TRBD1 or TRBD2 (6 bases each). Germline-derived CDR1 and CDR2 are LNHDA and SQIVND (reference sequence). Trimming left V 2 bases short and J 4 bases short, with 12 bases between. This CDR3 is built from 15 residues. The CDR3 here is CASSIMDSGYNEQFF. DNA for the CDR3: TGTGCCAGTAGTATAATGGACAGCGGGTACAATGAGCAGTTCTTC.

V and J are TRBV29-1 and TRBJ2-3, with 11 bases that match TRBD1. The germline V gene encodes CDR1 SQVTM and CDR2 ANQGSEA. V was clipped by 4 bases and J by 4 bases; unmatched bases: 10. This CDR3 comprises 16 residues. DNA for the CDR3: TGCAGCGTTGCCCAGAGGGACAGGGGGTACCCAGATACGCAGTATTTT. Protein sequence: CSVAQRDRGYPDTQYF.

This chain joins TRBV19 and TRBJ1-1; D might be TRBD1 (5 bases). The V end lost 3 bases, the J end lost 3 bases, and 17 bases lay between the germline ends. Germline CDR1 reads LNHDA; CDR2 reads SQIVND (reference sequence). The CDR3 extends over 16 amino acids. CDR3 DNA: TGTGCCAGTAGTATCGGCGGGGGATGGAGGGACACTGAAGCTTTCTTT. It yields the protein CASSIGGGWRDTEAFF.

The V call is TRBV6-6, the J call TRBJ2-1, with D possibly matching TRBD1 (5 bases). V lost 7 bases, J lost 8 bases, and 21 bases lay in between. CDR1 is MNHNY and CDR2 is SVGAGI in the germline V gene (reference sequence). The CDR3 spans 15 residues. The CDR3 here is CASKPTATSRYEQFF. CDR3 nucleotide sequence: TGTGCCAGCAAACCGACAGCTACGAGCAGGTATGAGCAGTTCTTC.

This clonotype was seen a few times. The rearrangement links TRBV9 to TRBJ2-5, with 8 bases matching TRBD2. This CDR3 is built from 13 residues. Germline V gene sequence: CDR1 SGDLS, CDR2 YYNGEE. V was pared by 4 bases and J by 2 bases, with 1 base of the junction left unmatched. The CDR3: CASSSGGQETQYF. DNA of the CDR3: TGTGCCAGCAGCTCGGGGGGGCAAGAGACCCAGTACTTC.

The chain couples TRBV18 to TRBJ2-3; D ambiguous. CDR3 size: 13 residues. Trimming pared 2 bases from V and 2 bases from J, leaving 5 bases between. Looked up from germline, CDR1 is KGHSH and CDR2 is LQKENI. The CDR3 coding sequence is TGTGCCAGCTCACCAGGGGTCACAGATACGCAGTATTTT. It translates to CASSPGVTDTQYF.

The rearrangement links TRBV20-1 to TRBJ1-5; no clear D. Germline CDR1 reads DFQATT; CDR2 reads SNEGSKA (reference sequence). V lost 4 bases to trimming and J lost 2 bases, with 12 bases between them. This CDR3 is 14 amino acids long. The CDR3 DNA reads as TGCAGTGCTACTGAGGGAGTGGGCAATCAGCCCCAGCATTTT. Its translation: CSATEGVGNQPQHF.

The V gene is TRBV20-1, the J gene TRBJ2-3; D is possibly TRBD2 (5 bases). CDR1 and CDR2 from the germline V gene are DFQATT and SNEGSKA (reference sequence). The CDR3 contains 14 residues. V lost 6 bases and J lost 2, with 15 bases in between. CDR3 in DNA: TGCAGTGCGCCTGAGGGTCTAGCCACAGATACGCAGTATTTT. Protein: CSAPEGLATDTQYF.

The chain employs TRBV12-3 or TRBV12-4 and TRBJ2-4; either TRBD1 or TRBD2 may supply D (6 bases each). Trimming stripped 7 bases from V and 4 bases from J, with 17 bases between. This CDR3 is built from 15 residues. DNA of the CDR3: TGTGCCAGCACGGGGAGCGGGCAGGGGAAAAACATTCAGTACTTC. Translating it yields CASTGSGQGKNIQYF.

The chain has TRBV20-1 and TRBJ2-5; D uncertain. This CDR3 comprises 10 residues. Germline CDR1 reads DFQATT; CDR2 reads SNEGSKA (reference sequence). The V end lost 3 bases, the J end lost 5 bases, and 4 bases lay between the germline ends. This CDR3 reads CSASGETQYF. For the CDR3, the DNA is TGCAGTGCTAGTGGTGAGACCCAGTACTTC.

The chain employs TRBV27 and TRBJ1-2, with 8 positions matching TRBD1. CDR3 size: 14 residues. Germline values: CDR1 MNHEY, CDR2 SMNVEV (reference sequence). V lost 6 bases and J lost 8; bases outside the gene matches: 11. As DNA, the CDR3 is TGTGCCAGCAGCAGGGGCCAGGGGGCCCTGGGCTACACCTTC. The encoded protein is CASSRGQGALGYTF.

The J gene is TRBJ2-2, the V gene TRBV29-1; either TRBD1 or TRBD2 may supply D (6 bases each). CDR1 is SQVTM and CDR2 is ANQGSEA in the germline V gene. Trimming removed 4 bases from V and 4 bases from J, with 10 bases in between. The CDR3 covers 13 residues. CDR3 loop: CSVGGTTTGELFF. The CDR3 nucleotides read TGCAGCGTTGGCGGGACAACCACCGGGGAGCTGTTTTTT.

CDR3 DNA sequence: TGTGCCAGCAGTTACCCGCTCCTGGACAGGGGGTACGAGCAGTACTTC. Protein sequence: CASSYPLLDRGYEQYF. The J gene is TRBJ2-7, the V gene TRBV6-6; 10 positions match TRBD1. CDR3 size: 16 residues. Trimming cost V 2 bases and J 4 bases; bases outside gene matches: 8. Germline V gene lookup returns CDR1 MNHNY and CDR2 SVGAGI (reference sequence).

J is TRBJ2-3 and V is TRBV7-2; TRBD2 is a possible D gene (6 bases). The CDR3 has 16 amino acids. V gave up 1 base and J gave up 5 bases, with 16 bases separating them. Germline CDR1 SGHTA, CDR2 FQGNSA. Here the CDR3 reads CASSLVEGPGGDTQYF. The CDR3 region has the DNA TGTGCCAGCAGCTTAGTGGAGGGGCCCGGCGGAGATACGCAGTATTTT.

The V and J genes are TRBV7-9 and TRBJ2-3; TRBD1 aligns across 12 bases. Germline loops: CDR1 SEHNR, CDR2 FQNEAQ (reference sequence). This CDR3 is 15 amino acids long. The V segment lost 4 bases and the J segment 4 bases; nucleotides outside the gene matches: 3. Here the CDR3 DNA reads TGTGCCAGCAGCTCAGGGGACAGGGGGCCAGATACGCAGTATTTT. This translates into CASSSGDRGPDTQYF.

J is TRBJ2-5 and V is TRBV11-2; D may be TRBD1 (5 bases). The CDR3 extends over 13 amino acids. V was pared by 3 bases and J by 4 bases, with 9 bases between. CDR1 and CDR2 from the germline V gene are SGHAT and FQNNGV. The DNA for the CDR3 is TGTGCCAGCAGCTTTGGACATTCAGAGACCCAGTACTTC. Translation: CASSFGHSETQYF.

The J gene is TRBJ2-1, the V gene TRBV14; D call uncertain. This CDR3 has 14 amino acids. Germline CDR1 SGHDN, CDR2 FVKESK. The V end lost 8 bases, the J end lost 7 bases, and 18 bases lay between the germline ends. The CDR3 protein is CASQLRPGPNEQFF. For the CDR3, the DNA is TGTGCCAGCCAACTTCGCCCTGGGCCAAATGAGCAGTTCTTC. Using reference TRBV14 and TRBJ2-1 for the parts outside the CDR3, the full variable domain is EAGVTQFPSHSVIEKGQTVTLRCDPISGHDNLYWYRRVMGKEIKFLLHFVKESKQDESGMPNNRFLAERTGGTYSTLKVQPAELEDSGVYFCASQLRPGPNEQFFGPGTRLTVL.

The chain combines TRBV10-2 with TRBJ2-5; D remains ambiguous. CDR3 length: 12 amino acids. V was trimmed by 4 bases and J by 4 bases, leaving 7 bases between them. CDR1 is WSHSY, CDR2 SAAADI, per germline. For the CDR3, the DNA is TGCGCCAGCAGTGTTGCAGTAGAGACCCAGTACTTC. Translation: CASSVAVETQYF.

The rearrangement joins TRBV6-1 to TRBJ2-2, with a weak D call TRBD1 (5 bases). The CDR3 covers 15 residues. The germline V and J ends were trimmed by 9 bases and 5 bases, with 19 bases remaining between them. Germline CDR1 MNHNS, CDR2 SASEGT. The CDR3 loop reads CASHRWTIQTGELFF. The CDR3 region has the DNA TGTGCCAGTCATAGGTGGACAATTCAAACCGGGGAGCTGTTTTTT.

This chain connects TRBV30 to TRBJ2-5; TRBD1 matches 7 bases. Germline V CDR1 and CDR2: GTSNPN, SVGIG (reference sequence). This CDR3 contains 15 residues. J lost 5 bases, V lost 1 base, and 10 bases had no gene match. The CDR3: CAWSAPTGNTETQYF. CDR3 bases: TGTGCCTGGAGTGCCCCGACAGGGAATACGGAGACCCAGTACTTC.

A remark on this clonotype: Sequence at one end of the junction differs from germline and may be a read error. The rearrangement joins TRBV7-7 to TRBJ2-1, with 15 bases matching TRBD2. The CDR3 extends over 15 amino acids. Germline V gene data show CDR1 as SSHAT and CDR2 as FNYEAQ (reference sequence). DNA for the CDR3: TGTGCTAGCAGCCCCGGGACTAGCGGGGGGAATGAGCAGTTCTTC. Its protein product is CASSPGTSGGNEQFF.

The chain recombines TRBV15 with TRBJ2-1; D is possibly TRBD1 or TRBD2 (6 bases each). The CDR3 spans 16 residues. Germline V gene data show CDR1 as LNHNV and CDR2 as YYDKDF (reference sequence). V dropped 5 bases and J dropped 0 bases, with 14 bases sitting between them. The CDR3 loop reads CATSVGGSNSYNEQFF. The CDR3 DNA sequence: TGTGCCACCAGCGTGGGGGGCTCGAACTCCTACAATGAGCAGTTCTTC.

V gene TRBV15 combines with J gene TRBJ2-1; TRBD2 matches 8 bases. The CDR3 extends over 15 amino acids. V was pared by 4 bases and J by 0 bases, with 2 bases of the junction left unmatched. The germline CDR1 and CDR2 sequences are LNHNV and YYDKDF (reference sequence). The CDR3 here is CATSKSGSSYNEQFF. As DNA, the CDR3 is TGTGCCACCAGCAAGAGCGGGAGCTCCTACAATGAGCAGTTCTTC.

The chain employs TRBV9 and TRBJ1-1, with TRBD1 as a possible D gene (5 bases). Trimming left V 5 bases short and J 2 bases short, with 16 bases between. Germline V gene sequence: CDR1 SGDLS, CDR2 YYNGEE. The CDR3 runs 15 residues. This CDR3 reads CASRLGVQPNTEAFF. CDR3 nucleotide sequence: TGTGCCAGCAGGTTGGGGGTGCAGCCAAACACTGAAGCTTTCTTT.